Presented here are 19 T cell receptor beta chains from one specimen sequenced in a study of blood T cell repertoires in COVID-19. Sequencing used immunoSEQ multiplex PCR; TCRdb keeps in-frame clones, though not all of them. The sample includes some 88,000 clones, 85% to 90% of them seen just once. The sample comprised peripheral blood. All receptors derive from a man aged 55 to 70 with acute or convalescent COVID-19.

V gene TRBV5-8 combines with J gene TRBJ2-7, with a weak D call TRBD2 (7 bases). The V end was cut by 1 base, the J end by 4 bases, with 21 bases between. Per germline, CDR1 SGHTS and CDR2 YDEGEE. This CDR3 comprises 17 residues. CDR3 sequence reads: CASSLSWGPQGGYEQYF. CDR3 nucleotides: TGTGCCAGCAGCTTGTCTTGGGGACCACAGGGAGGGTACGAGCAGTACTTC.

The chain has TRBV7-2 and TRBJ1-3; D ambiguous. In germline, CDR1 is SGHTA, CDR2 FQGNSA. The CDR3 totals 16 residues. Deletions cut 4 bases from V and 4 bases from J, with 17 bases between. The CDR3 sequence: CASSSRSWETGNTIYF. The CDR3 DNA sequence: TGTGCCAGCAGCTCCAGATCCTGGGAGACGGGAAACACCATATATTTT.

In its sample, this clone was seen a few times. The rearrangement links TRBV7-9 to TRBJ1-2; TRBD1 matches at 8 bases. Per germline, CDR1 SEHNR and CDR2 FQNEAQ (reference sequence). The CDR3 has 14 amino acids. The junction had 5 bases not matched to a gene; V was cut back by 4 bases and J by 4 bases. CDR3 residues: CASSSYRGGYGYTF. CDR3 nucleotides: TGTGCCAGCAGCTCCTACAGGGGGGGCTATGGCTACACCTTC.

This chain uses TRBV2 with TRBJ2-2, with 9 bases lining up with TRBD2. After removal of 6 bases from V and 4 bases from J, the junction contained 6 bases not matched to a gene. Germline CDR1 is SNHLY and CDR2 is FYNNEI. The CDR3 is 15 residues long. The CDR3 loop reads CASSPGLATTGELFF. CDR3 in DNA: TGTGCCAGCAGCCCGGGACTAGCCACCACCGGGGAGCTGTTTTTT.

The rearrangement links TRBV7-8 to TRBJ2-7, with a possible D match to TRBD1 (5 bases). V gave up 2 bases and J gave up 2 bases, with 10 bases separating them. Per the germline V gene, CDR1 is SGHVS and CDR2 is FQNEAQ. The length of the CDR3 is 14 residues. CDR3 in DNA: TGTGCCAGCAGCTTACTGGGGCAGACCTACGAGCAGTACTTC. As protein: CASSLLGQTYEQYF.

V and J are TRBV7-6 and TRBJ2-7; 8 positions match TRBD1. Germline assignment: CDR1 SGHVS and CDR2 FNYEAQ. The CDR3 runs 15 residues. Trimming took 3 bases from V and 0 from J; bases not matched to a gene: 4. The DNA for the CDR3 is TGTGCCAGCAGCTTGTCGGACAGGGACTCCTACGAGCAGTACTTC. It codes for CASSLSDRDSYEQYF.

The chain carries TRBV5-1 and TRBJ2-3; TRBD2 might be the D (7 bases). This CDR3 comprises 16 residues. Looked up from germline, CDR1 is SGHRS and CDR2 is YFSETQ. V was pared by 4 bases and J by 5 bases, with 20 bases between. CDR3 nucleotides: TGCGCCAGCAGCACCAACAGGGCTAGCGGAGTAGATACGCAGTATTTT. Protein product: CASSTNRASGVDTQYF.

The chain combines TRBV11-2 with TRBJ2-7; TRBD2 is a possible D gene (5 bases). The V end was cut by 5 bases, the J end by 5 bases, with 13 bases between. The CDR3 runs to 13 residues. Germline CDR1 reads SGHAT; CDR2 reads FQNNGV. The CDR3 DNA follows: TGTGCCAGCAGCGGAATACTAGTTAACGAGCAGTACTTC. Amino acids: CASSGILVNEQYF.

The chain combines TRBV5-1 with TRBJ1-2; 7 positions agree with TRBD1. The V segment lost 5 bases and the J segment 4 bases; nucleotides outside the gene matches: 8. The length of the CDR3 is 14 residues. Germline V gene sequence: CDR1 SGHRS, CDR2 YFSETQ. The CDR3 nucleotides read TGCGCCAGCAGGGTACCGGGACAGCGCTATGGCTACACCTTC. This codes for CASRVPGQRYGYTF.

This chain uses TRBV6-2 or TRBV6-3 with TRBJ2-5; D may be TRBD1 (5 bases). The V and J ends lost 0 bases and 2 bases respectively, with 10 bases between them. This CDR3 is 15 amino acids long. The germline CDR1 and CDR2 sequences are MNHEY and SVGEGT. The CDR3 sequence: CASSYSDSLQETQYF. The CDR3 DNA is TGTGCCAGCAGTTACTCCGACAGCCTTCAAGAGACCCAGTACTTC.

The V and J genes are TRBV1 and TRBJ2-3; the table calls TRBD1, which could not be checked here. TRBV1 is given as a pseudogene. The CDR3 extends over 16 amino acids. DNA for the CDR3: TGCACCAGCAGCCAAGAGGGCGCAGTCCAGGTTAATACGCAGTATTTT. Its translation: CTSSQEGAVQVNTQYF.

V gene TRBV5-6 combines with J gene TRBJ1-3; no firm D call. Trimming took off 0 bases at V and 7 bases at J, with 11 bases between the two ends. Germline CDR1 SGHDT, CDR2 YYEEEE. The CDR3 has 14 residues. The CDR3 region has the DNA TGTGCCAGCAGCTTGGCCGGGGTAGGGAACACCATATATTTT. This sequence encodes CASSLAGVGNTIYF.

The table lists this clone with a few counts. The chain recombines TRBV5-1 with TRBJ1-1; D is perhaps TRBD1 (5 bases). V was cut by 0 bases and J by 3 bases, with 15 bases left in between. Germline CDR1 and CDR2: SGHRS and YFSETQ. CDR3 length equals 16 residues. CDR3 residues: CASSLGPRVGDTEAFF. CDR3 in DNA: TGCGCCAGCAGCTTGGGCCCCAGGGTTGGTGACACTGAAGCTTTCTTT.

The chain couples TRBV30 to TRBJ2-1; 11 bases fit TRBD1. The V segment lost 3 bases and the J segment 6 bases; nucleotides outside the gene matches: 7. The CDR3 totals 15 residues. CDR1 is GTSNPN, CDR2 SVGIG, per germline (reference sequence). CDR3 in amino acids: CAWRRTGGRSNEQFF. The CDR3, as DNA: TGTGCCTGGAGACGGACAGGGGGCAGGAGCAATGAGCAGTTCTTC.

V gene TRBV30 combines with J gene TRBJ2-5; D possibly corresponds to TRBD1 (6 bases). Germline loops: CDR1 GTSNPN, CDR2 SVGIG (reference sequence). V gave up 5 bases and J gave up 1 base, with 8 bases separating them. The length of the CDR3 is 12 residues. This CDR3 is CAWGQRQETQYF. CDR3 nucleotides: TGTGCCTGGGGACAGCGCCAAGAGACCCAGTACTTC.

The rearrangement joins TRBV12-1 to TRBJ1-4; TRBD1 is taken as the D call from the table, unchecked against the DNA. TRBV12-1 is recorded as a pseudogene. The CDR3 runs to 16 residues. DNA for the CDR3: TGTGCCAGCAGCTGTCTGCCAGGGGGCACTAATGAAAAACTGTTTTTT. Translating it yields CASSCLPGGTNEKLFF.

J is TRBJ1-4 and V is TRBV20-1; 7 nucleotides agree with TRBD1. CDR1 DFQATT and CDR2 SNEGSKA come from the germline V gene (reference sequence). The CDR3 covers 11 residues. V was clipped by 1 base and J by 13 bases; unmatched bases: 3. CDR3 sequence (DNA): TGCAGTGCTAGAGTGAGGGACAGACTGTTTTTT. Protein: CSARVRDRLFF.

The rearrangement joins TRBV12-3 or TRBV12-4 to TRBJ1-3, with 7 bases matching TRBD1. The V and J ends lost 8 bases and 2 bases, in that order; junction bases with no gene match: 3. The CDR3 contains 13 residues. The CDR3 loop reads CASRTGAGNTIYF. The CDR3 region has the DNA TGTGCCAGCCGGACAGGAGCTGGAAACACCATATATTTT.

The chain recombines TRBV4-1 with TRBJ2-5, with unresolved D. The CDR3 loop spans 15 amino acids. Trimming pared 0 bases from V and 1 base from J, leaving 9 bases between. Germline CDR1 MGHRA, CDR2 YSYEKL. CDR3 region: CASSQEAQFQETQYF. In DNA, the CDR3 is TGCGCCAGCAGCCAAGAGGCCCAGTTCCAAGAGACCCAGTACTTC.